The clone carrying this T cell receptor (beta chain) has just a few counts. Its antigen is not identified. This sample stems from a study of cytomegalovirus exposure and HLA in healthy donors. Points from the study as a whole: The sole available immune exposure information was CMV serostatus.

Amplification used 60 Vbeta primers and 13 Jbeta primers. In the authors' methods: The count from a later analysis was some 81 million unique TCR beta chains, around 10 million of them shared. Some clones are missing from TCRdb's copy, which holds only in-frame ones; the method was immunoSEQ multiplex PCR. V, J and clone size are taken as reported in that table, and D and trimming were inferred from the DNA itself. The profile shows around 97,000 clones, around a tenth of them singletons. Germline lookup yields CDR1 SGHTA and CDR2 FQGTGA. This CDR3 is 14 amino acids long. Losses at the gene ends were 6 bases for V and 0 bases for J; bases not matched to a gene: 2.

The specimen was PBMCs. The rearrangement joins TRBV7-3 to TRBJ2-1; 7 nucleotides match TRBD2. The source of this sequence is a man in his fifties in good health and CMV-seropositive. For the CDR3, the DNA is TGTGCCAGCAGTTCGGGGGGCTCCTACAATGAGCAGTTCTTC. Encoded protein: CASSSGGSYNEQFF.